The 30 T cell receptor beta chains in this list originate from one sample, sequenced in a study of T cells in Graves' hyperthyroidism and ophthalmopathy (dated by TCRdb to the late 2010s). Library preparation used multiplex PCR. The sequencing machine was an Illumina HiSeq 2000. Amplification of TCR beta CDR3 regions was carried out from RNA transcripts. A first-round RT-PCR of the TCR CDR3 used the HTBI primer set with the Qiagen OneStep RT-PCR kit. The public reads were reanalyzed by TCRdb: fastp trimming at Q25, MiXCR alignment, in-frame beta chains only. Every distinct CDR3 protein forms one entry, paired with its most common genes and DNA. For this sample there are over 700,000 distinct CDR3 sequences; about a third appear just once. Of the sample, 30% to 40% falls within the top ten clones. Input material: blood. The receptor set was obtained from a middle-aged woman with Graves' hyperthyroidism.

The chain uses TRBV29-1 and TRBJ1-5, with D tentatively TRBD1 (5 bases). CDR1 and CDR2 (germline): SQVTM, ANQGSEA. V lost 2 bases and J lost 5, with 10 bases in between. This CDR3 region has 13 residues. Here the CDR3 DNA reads TGCAGCGTTGAACGCAGCAGGGATCAGCCCCAGCATTTT. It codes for CSVERSRDQPQHF.

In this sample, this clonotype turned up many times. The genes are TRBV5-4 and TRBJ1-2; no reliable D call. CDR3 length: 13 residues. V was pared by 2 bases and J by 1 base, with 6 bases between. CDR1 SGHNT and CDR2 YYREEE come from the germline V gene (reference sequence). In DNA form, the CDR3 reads TGTGCCAGCAGCTTAGCAGTTAACTATGGCTACACCTTC. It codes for CASSLAVNYGYTF. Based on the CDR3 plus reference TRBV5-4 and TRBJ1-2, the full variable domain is ETGVTQSPTHLIKTRGQQVTLRCSSQSGHNTVSWYQQALGQGPQFIFQYYREEENGRGNFPPRFSGLQFPNYSSELNVNALELDDSALYLCASSLAVNYGYTFGSGTRLTVV.

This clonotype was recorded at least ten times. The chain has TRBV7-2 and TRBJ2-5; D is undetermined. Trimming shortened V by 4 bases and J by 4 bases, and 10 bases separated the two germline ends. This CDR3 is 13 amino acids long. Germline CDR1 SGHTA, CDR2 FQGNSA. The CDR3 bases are TGTGCCAGCAGCTCTCGGCTAGTAGAGACCCAGTACTTC. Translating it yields CASSSRLVETQYF.

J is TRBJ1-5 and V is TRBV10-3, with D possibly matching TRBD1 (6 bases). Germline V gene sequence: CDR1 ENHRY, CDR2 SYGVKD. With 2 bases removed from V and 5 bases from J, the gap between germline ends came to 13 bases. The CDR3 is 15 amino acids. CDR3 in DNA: TGTGCCATCAGTGAGAAAGTGGACAGCGATCAGCCCCAGCATTTT. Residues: CAISEKVDSDQPQHF.

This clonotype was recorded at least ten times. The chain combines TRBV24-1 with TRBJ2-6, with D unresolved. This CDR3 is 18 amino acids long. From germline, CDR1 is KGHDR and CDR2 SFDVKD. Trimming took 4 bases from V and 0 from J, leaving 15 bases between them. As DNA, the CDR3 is TGTGCCACCAGTGACCCCCCCGACACCTACTCTGGGGCCAACGTCCTGACTTTC. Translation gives CATSDPPDTYSGANVLTF.

Written as DNA, the CDR3 is TGTGCCAGCAGAGAAAAGGGGGTTTTGAACACTGAAGCTTTCTTT. It codes for CASREKGVLNTEAFF. The chain couples TRBV2 to TRBJ1-1; D may be TRBD1 (6 bases). CDR3 size: 15 residues. The germline V gene has CDR1 SNHLY and CDR2 FYNNEI. V gave up 6 bases and J gave up 0 bases, with 14 bases separating them.

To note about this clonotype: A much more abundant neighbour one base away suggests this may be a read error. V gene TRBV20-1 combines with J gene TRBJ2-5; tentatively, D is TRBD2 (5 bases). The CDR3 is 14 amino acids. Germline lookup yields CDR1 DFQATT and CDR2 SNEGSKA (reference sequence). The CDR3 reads CSARRGTVQETQCF. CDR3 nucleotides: TGCAGTGCTCGCCGGGGAACGGTCCAAGAGACCCAGTGCTTC.

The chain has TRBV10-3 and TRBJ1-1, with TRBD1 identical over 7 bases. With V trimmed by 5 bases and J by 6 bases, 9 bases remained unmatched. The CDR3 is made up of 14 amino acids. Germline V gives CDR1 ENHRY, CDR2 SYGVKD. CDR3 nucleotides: TGTGCCATCAGTTTACTTCCAACAGGGGCTGAAGCTTTCTTT. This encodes CAISLLPTGAEAFF.

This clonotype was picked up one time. The CDR3 bases are TGCGCCACCGCTAGGACAGGGGCCATGAGCTCCTATAATTCACCCCTCCACTTT. Translating it yields CATARTGAMSSYNSPLHF. The V and J genes are TRBV10-2 and TRBJ1-6, with 9 bases that match TRBD1. Germline V gives CDR1 WSHSY, CDR2 SAAADI. The junction had 13 bases not matched to a gene; V was cut back by 10 bases and J by 0 bases. The CDR3 runs 18 residues.

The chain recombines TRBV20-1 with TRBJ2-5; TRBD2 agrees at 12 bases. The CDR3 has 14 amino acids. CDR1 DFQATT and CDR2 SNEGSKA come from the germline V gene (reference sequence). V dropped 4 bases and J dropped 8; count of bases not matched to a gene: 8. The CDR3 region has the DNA TGCAGTGCTATGGGGCTAGCGGGAGGGGACACCCAGTACTTC. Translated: CSAMGLAGGDTQYF.

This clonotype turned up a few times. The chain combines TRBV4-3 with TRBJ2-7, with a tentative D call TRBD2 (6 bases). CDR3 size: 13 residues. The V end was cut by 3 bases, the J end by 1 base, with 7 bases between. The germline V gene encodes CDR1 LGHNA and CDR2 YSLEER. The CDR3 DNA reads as TGCGCCAGCAGCCAGGGGGGTTCCTACGAGCAGTACTTC. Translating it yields CASSQGGSYEQYF.

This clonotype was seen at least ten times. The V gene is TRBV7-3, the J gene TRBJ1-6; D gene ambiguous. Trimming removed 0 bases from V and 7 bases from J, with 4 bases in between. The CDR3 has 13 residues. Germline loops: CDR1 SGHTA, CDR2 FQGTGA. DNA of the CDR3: TGTGCCAGCAGCTTAACGGAAAATTCACCCCTCCACTTT. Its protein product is CASSLTENSPLHF.

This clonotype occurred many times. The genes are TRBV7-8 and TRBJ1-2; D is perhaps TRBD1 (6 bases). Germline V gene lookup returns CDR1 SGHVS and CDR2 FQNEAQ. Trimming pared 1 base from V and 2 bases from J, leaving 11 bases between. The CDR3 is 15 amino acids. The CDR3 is CASSLEPGQNYGYTF. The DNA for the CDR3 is TGTGCCAGCAGCTTAGAGCCCGGACAGAACTATGGCTACACCTTC.

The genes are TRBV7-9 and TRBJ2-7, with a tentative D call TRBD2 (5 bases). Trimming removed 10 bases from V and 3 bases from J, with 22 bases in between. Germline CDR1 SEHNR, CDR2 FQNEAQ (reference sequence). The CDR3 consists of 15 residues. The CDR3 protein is CATIPPGRMVYEQYF. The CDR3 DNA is TGTGCCACCATACCGCCGGGGAGAATGGTCTACGAGCAGTACTTC. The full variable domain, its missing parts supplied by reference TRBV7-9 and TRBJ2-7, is DTGVSQNPRHKITKRGQNVTFRCDPISEHNRLYWYRQTLGQGPEFLTYFQNEAQLEKSRLLSDRFSAERPKGSFSTLEIQRTEQGDSAMYLCATIPPGRMVYEQYFGPGTRLTVT.

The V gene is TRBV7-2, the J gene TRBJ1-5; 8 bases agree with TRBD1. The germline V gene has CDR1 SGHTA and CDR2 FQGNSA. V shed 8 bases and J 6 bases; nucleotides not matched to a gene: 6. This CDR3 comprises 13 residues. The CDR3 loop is CASGQGAGQPQHF. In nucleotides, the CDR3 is TGTGCCAGCGGCCAGGGGGCAGGTCAGCCCCAGCATTTT.

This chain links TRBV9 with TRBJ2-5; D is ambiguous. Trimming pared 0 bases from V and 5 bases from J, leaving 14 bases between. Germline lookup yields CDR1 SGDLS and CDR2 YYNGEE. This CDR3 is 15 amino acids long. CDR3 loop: CASSVGASVVETQYF. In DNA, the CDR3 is TGTGCCAGCAGCGTAGGGGCTTCGGTGGTGGAGACCCAGTACTTC.

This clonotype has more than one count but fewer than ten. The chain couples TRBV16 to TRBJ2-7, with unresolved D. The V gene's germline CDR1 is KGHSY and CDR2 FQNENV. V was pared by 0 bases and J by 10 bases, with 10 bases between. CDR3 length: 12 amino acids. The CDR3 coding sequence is TGTGCCAGCAGCCAATCGTTAGACGGTCAGTACTTC. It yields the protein CASSQSLDGQYF. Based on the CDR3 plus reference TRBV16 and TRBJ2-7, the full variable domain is GEEVAQTPKHLVRGEGQKAKLYCAPIKGHSYVFWYQQVLKNEFKFLISFQNENVFDETGMPKERFSAKCLPNSPCSLEIQATKLEDSAVYFCASSQSLDGQYFGPGTRLTVT.

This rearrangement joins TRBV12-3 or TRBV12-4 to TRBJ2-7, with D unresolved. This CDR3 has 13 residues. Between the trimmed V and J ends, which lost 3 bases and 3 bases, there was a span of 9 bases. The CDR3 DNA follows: TGTGCCAGCAGTTTGGAAAGGCTCTACGAGCAGTACTTC. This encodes CASSLERLYEQYF.

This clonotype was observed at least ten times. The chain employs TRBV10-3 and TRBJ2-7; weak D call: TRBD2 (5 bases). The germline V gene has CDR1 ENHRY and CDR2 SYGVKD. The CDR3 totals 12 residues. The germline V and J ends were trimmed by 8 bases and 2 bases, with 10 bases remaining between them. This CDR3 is CAIGSGTYEQYF. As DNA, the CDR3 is TGTGCCATCGGTTCCGGGACCTACGAGCAGTACTTC.

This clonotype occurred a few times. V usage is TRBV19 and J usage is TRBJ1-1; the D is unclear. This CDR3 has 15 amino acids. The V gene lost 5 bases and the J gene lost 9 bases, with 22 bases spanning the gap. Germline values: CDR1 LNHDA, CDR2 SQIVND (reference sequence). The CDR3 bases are TGTGCCAGTAGTCTCTATGGGCGCGGCGCGTTAAAAGCTTTCTTT. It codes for CASSLYGRGALKAFF.

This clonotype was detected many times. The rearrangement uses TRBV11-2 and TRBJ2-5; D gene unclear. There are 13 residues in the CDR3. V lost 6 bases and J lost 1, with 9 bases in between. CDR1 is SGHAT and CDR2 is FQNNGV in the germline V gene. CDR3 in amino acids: CASRVWLQETQYF. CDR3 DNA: TGTGCCAGCAGGGTCTGGCTCCAAGAGACCCAGTACTTC.

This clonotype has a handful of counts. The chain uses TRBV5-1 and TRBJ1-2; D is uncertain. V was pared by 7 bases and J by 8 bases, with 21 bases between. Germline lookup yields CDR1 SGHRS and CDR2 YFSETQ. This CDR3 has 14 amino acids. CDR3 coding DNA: TGCGCCAGCCGAAGTGACCCGGGATTTGGAGGCTACACCTTC. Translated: CASRSDPGFGGYTF.

The DNA for the CDR3 is TGTGCCAGCAAGCAAGCGCGCTACGAGCAGTACTTC. Protein: CASKQARYEQYF. V gene TRBV6-5 combines with J gene TRBJ2-7, with D uncertain. V lost 7 bases and J 3 bases, leaving 10 bases between the germline ends. The CDR3 has 12 residues. Germline loops: CDR1 MNHEY, CDR2 SVGAGI.

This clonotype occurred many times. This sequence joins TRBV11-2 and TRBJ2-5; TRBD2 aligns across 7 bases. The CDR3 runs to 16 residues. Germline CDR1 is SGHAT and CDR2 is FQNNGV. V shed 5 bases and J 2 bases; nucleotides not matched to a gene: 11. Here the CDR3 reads CASSATSRGTQETQYF. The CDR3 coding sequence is TGTGCCAGCAGCGCCACTTCGCGGGGGACTCAAGAGACCCAGTACTTC.

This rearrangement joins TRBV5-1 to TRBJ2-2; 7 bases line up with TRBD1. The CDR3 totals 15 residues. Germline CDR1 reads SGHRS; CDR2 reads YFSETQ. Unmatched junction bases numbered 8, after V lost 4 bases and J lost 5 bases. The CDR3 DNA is TGCGCCAGCAGCCTGACAGGGACCAGGACCGGGGAGCTGTTTTTT. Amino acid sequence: CASSLTGTRTGELFF.

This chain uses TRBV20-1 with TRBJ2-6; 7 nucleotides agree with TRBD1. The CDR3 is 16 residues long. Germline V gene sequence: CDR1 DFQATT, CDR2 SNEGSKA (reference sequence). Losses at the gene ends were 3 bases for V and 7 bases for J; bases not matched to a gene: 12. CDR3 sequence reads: CSASLGQTLGANVLTF. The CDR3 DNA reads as TGCAGTGCTAGCCTGGGACAGACCCTGGGAGCCAACGTCCTGACTTTC.

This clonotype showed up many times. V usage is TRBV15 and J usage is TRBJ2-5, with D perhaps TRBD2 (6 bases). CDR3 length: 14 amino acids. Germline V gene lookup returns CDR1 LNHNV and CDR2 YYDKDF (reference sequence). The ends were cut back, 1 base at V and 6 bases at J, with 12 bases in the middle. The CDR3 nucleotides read TGTGCCACCAGCAGAGTTAGTGGGGGGAAGACCCAGTACTTC. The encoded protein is CATSRVSGGKTQYF.

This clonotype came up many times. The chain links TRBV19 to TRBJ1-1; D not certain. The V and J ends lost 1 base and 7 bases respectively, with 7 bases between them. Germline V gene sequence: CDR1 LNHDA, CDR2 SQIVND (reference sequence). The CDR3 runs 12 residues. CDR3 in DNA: TGTGCCAGTAGTATAGGGAAGATTGAAGCTTTCTTT. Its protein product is CASSIGKIEAFF.

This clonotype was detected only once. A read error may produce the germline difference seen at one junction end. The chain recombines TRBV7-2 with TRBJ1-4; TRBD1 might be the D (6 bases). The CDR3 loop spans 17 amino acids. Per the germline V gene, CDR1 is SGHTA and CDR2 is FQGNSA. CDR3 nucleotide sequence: TGCGCCAGCAGCCAAGATAGTCGGCAGGGGCACGATGAAAAACTGTTTTTT. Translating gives CASSQDSRQGHDEKLFF.

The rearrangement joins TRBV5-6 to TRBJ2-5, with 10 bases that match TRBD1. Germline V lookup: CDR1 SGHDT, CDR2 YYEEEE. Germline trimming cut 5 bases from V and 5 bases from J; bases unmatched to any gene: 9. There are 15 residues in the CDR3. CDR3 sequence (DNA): TGTGCCAGCAGACCCAGACAGGGGGCCCGGGAGACCCAGTACTTC. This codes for CASRPRQGARETQYF.